Listed here are 12 T cell receptor beta chains from one sample, sequenced in a study of blood T cell repertoires in COVID-19 (dated by TCRdb to 2018 to 2020). The library was produced with the immunoSEQ multiplex PCR assay. TCRdb carries this immuneACCESS record with in-frame sequences only. Its versions omit some clonotypes, under half of them owing to an unresolved V gene in the studies checked, with the rest unexplained. A total of approximately 230,000 clones appear in this sample, around four fifths of them only once. Together, the top ten hold 20% of the sample. Sequenced material: peripheral blood. The receptors stem from a man between 25 and 39 years old with active or convalescent COVID-19.

The V and J genes are TRBV7-8 and TRBJ1-6; possibly TRBD1 for D (6 bases). Looked up from germline, CDR1 is SGHVS and CDR2 is FQNEAQ. The V end lost 8 bases, the J end lost 2 bases, and 19 bases lay between the germline ends. The CDR3 has 17 amino acids. Here the CDR3 DNA reads TGTGCCAGCGGGGCATATAGTGGGACAACCTATAATTCACCCCTCCACTTT. The encoded protein is CASGAYSGTTYNSPLHF.

The V gene is TRBV18, the J gene TRBJ1-1; D perhaps matches TRBD1 (5 bases). Germline V lookup: CDR1 KGHSH, CDR2 LQKENI. CDR3 length equals 15 residues. V dropped 2 bases and J dropped 2 bases, with 12 bases sitting between them. CDR3 sequence: CASSPVLWGNTEAFF. As DNA, the CDR3 is TGTGCCAGCTCACCAGTCCTTTGGGGCAACACTGAAGCTTTCTTT.

The chain combines TRBV9 with TRBJ2-1; tentative D call: TRBD2 (5 bases). CDR3 length: 12 residues. The ends were cut back, 0 bases at V and 8 bases at J, with 6 bases in the middle. Germline assignment: CDR1 SGDLS and CDR2 YYNGEE. Written as DNA, the CDR3 is TGTGCCAGCAGCGTAGGCGGGTATGAGCAGTTCTTC. Translation: CASSVGGYEQFF. Supplemented by reference TRBV9 and TRBJ2-1, the full variable domain reads DSGVTQTPKHLITATGQRVTLRCSPRSGDLSVYWYQQSLDQGLQFLIQYYNGEERAKGNILERFSAQQFPDLHSELNLSSLELGDSALYFCASSVGGYEQFFGPGTRLTVL.

The CDR3: CASSGGLAGSYNEQFF. DNA for the CDR3: TGTGCCAGCAGTGGCGGACTAGCGGGCTCCTACAATGAGCAGTTCTTC. The genes are TRBV6-6 and TRBJ2-1; 11 bases fit TRBD2. This CDR3 region has 16 residues. Losses at the gene ends were 5 bases for V and 0 bases for J; bases not matched to a gene: 3. Looked up from germline, CDR1 is MNHNY and CDR2 is SVGAGI (reference sequence).

The rearrangement links TRBV7-2 to TRBJ1-5; D unresolved. Germline values: CDR1 SGHTA, CDR2 FQGNSA. This CDR3 contains 14 residues. Trimming took off 5 bases at V and 5 bases at J, with 13 bases between the two ends. The CDR3 reads CASSGYGRDQPQHF. CDR3 nucleotide sequence: TGTGCCAGCAGCGGTTATGGGAGGGATCAGCCCCAGCATTTT.

The chain employs TRBV6-5 and TRBJ1-3; D remains unclear. The CDR3 sequence is 13 residues long. Germline loops: CDR1 MNHEY, CDR2 SVGAGI. Between the trimmed V and J ends, which lost 6 bases and 4 bases, there was a span of 10 bases. In DNA form, the CDR3 reads TGTGCCAGCAGACTCCTGAGAGGAAACACCATATATTTT. Residues: CASRLLRGNTIYF.

The V and J genes are TRBV11-2 and TRBJ1-6; D is unclear. The CDR3 extends over 13 amino acids. From germline, CDR1 is SGHAT and CDR2 FQNNGV. Trimming took off 7 bases at V and 0 bases at J, with 4 bases between the two ends. The CDR3 reads CASTISYNSPLHF. Here the CDR3 DNA reads TGTGCCAGCACCATCTCCTATAATTCACCCCTCCACTTT.

This clone appeared a few times. CDR3 in amino acids: CASSLVGTGSTYEQYF. In DNA, the CDR3 is TGTGCCAGCAGCTTAGTTGGGACAGGGTCAACCTACGAGCAGTACTTC. V usage is TRBV7-2 and J usage is TRBJ2-7, with 9 bases identical to TRBD1. The CDR3 totals 16 residues. V was clipped by 1 base and J by 2 bases; unmatched bases: 6. Germline-derived CDR1 and CDR2 are SGHTA and FQGNSA.

The chain is built from TRBV28 and TRBJ1-2, with D perhaps matching TRBD1 (5 bases). The CDR3 runs 14 residues. V lost 5 bases and J lost 2, with 12 bases in between. Germline-derived CDR1 and CDR2 are MDHEN and SYDVKM. In DNA form, the CDR3 reads TGTGCCAGCAGTCCCGCAGGGCAGAACTATGGCTACACCTTC. Protein sequence: CASSPAGQNYGYTF.

The chain joins TRBV28 to TRBJ2-1; 7 positions match TRBD1. The CDR3 runs 17 residues. J lost 6 bases, V lost 4 bases, and 15 bases had no gene match. The germline V gene encodes CDR1 MDHEN and CDR2 SYDVKM. CDR3 residues: CASSSTGVRNPGNEQFF. The CDR3 coding sequence is TGTGCCAGCAGTTCCACAGGGGTCAGAAACCCGGGCAATGAGCAGTTCTTC.

The CDR3 region has the DNA TGTGCCAGTAGCGCCGATATGATCCAGGGATATAGCAATCAGCCCCAGCATTTT. Translating gives CASSADMIQGYSNQPQHF. V gene TRBV19 combines with J gene TRBJ1-5; possibly TRBD1 for D (5 bases). This CDR3 is built from 18 residues. With 6 bases removed from V and 0 bases from J, the gap between germline ends came to 21 bases. CDR1 LNHDA and CDR2 SQIVND come from the germline V gene (reference sequence). Variable domain in full (rest from reference TRBV19 and TRBJ1-5): DGGITQSPKYLFRKEGQNVTLSCEQNLNHDAMYWYRQDPGQGLRLIYYSQIVNDFQKGDIAEGYSVSREKKESFPLTVTSAQKNPTAFYLCASSADMIQGYSNQPQHFGDGTRLSIL.

The rearrangement links TRBV7-2 to TRBJ2-7, with 7 bases that match TRBD1. Germline V gives CDR1 SGHTA, CDR2 FQGNSA. The CDR3 has 15 amino acids. Germline trimming cut 3 bases from V and 6 bases from J; bases unmatched to any gene: 11. This CDR3 is CASSFRRDSVAEQYF. The CDR3, as DNA: TGTGCCAGCAGCTTCCGACGGGACAGTGTCGCCGAGCAGTACTTC.